This TCR beta chain originates from a study of a mutant IDH1 vaccine in newly diagnosed glioma. V gave up 1 base and J gave up 4 bases; unmatched junction bases: 2. Looked up from germline, CDR1 is LNHDA and CDR2 is SQIVND (reference sequence). This CDR3 has 15 residues. Time point defined: week 35, safety follow-up. In every dose of vaccine, 300 ug of mutant IDH1 20-mer peptide was given alongside topical imiquimod. Here immunoSEQ multiplex PCR was the method, and the copy in TCRdb shows in-frame clones only, minus some. The sample lists 35,000 to 45,000 clones; 83% were seen once. A note on this clone: Its specificity is not known.

This receptor was obtained from a woman in her forties or fifties with glioma. The material sequenced was PBMCs, taken from a glioma patient whose treatment included an IDH1 peptide vaccine. The chain couples TRBV19 to TRBJ2-5; 11 bases map to TRBD1. The CDR3 region has the DNA TGTGCCAGTAGTATAGGGACAGGGGGCGGAGAGACCCAGTACTTC. Its translation: CASSIGTGGGETQYF. Complete variable domain (other parts from reference TRBV19 and TRBJ2-5): DGGITQSPKYLFRKEGQNVTLSCEQNLNHDAMYWYRQDPGQGLRLIYYSQIVNDFQKGDIAEGYSVSREKKESFPLTVTSAQKNPTAFYLCASSIGTGGGETQYFGPGTRLLVL.